Below are 17 T cell receptor beta chains sequenced from a single sample in a study of STAT3 mutations in large granular lymphocyte leukemia. Study observations and caveats: At least one immunodominant TCR beta clonotype appeared in every T-cell large granular lymphocyte leukemia patient.

Using immunoSEQ multiplex PCR, the repertoire was profiled, and TCRdb retains in-frame clones only, with some absent. The sample lists tens of thousands of clones; more than 70% were seen once. No cognate antigen is known for these TCRs. The sequencing input was PBMCs. All receptors come from a human donor with T large granular lymphocyte leukemia. Some clones in this sample may be carry-over from other donors' samples.

The chain links TRBV7-9 to TRBJ1-2; D remains unclear. V lost 6 bases to trimming and J lost 4 bases, with 12 bases between them. The germline V gene has CDR1 SEHNR and CDR2 FQNEAQ (reference sequence). This CDR3 comprises 13 residues. Here the CDR3 reads CASSSDGFYGYTF. CDR3 in DNA: TGTGCCAGCAGTTCGGACGGGTTCTATGGCTACACCTTC.

This chain links TRBV5-4 with TRBJ1-1, with 8 bases lining up with TRBD1. The germline gives CDR1 SGHNT, CDR2 YYREEE (reference sequence). The CDR3 contains 15 residues. V lost 4 bases and J lost 1; bases outside the gene matches: 6. As DNA, the CDR3 is TGTGCCAGCAGCCCCCGGACAGGGTCGAACACTGAAGCTTTCTTT. Translation: CASSPRTGSNTEAFF.

V and J are TRBV5-1 and TRBJ2-2; TRBD2 aligns across 9 bases. The V gene's germline CDR1 is SGHRS and CDR2 YFSETQ. Germline trimming cut 4 bases from V and 2 bases from J; bases unmatched to any gene: 9. The CDR3 contains 17 residues. The CDR3 protein is CASSTALAGTNTGELFF. CDR3 DNA sequence: TGCGCCAGCAGCACGGCCCTAGCGGGGACTAACACCGGGGAGCTGTTTTTT.

DNA for the CDR3: TGTGCCACCAGCAGATCCAGGGGCATGAACACTGAAGCTTTCTTT. Translated, it gives CATSRSRGMNTEAFF. The chain employs TRBV15 and TRBJ1-1; D is possibly TRBD1 (6 bases). The CDR3 loop spans 15 amino acids. The V gene lost 2 bases and the J gene lost 0 bases, with 10 bases spanning the gap. CDR1 and CDR2 (germline): LNHNV, YYDKDF (reference sequence).

The chain is built from TRBV19 and TRBJ1-6, with D perhaps TRBD1 (5 bases). The CDR3 totals 15 residues. CDR1 LNHDA and CDR2 SQIVND come from the germline V gene (reference sequence). The V end was cut by 4 bases, the J end by 0 bases, with 7 bases between. The CDR3 sequence: CASSKGSSYNSPLHF. The CDR3 DNA sequence: TGTGCCAGTAGTAAGGGGAGCTCCTATAATTCACCCCTCCACTTT.

The J gene is TRBJ1-1, the V gene TRBV7-9; no clear D gene. Germline-derived CDR1 and CDR2 are SEHNR and FQNEAQ (reference sequence). The CDR3 is 11 amino acids. The germline V and J ends were trimmed by 7 bases and 4 bases, with 7 bases remaining between them. The CDR3, as DNA: TGTGCCAGCATCCTTATCACTGAAGCTTTCTTT. It translates to CASILITEAFF. The entire variable domain, with the rest obtained from reference TRBV7-9 and TRBJ1-1, is as follows: DTGVSQNPRHKITKRGQNVTFRCDPISEHNRLYWYRQTLGQGPEFLTYFQNEAQLEKSRLLSDRFSAERPKGSFSTLEIQRTEQGDSAMYLCASILITEAFFGQGTRLTVV.

The V and J genes are TRBV2 and TRBJ1-5; unclear D gene. Germline V gives CDR1 SNHLY, CDR2 FYNNEI. The CDR3 has 11 residues. V gave up 6 bases and J gave up 6 bases, with 6 bases separating them. The CDR3 DNA reads TGTGCCAGCAGGTATAGTCAGCCCCAGCATTTT. This codes for CASRYSQPQHF.

V gene TRBV5-1 combines with J gene TRBJ1-2; no clear D. V shed 0 bases and J shed 8 bases, with 17 bases lying between them. The CDR3 length is 15 residues. Germline assignment: CDR1 SGHRS and CDR2 YFSETQ. CDR3 in DNA: TGCGCCAGCAGCTTGGTTTCGGCGGCCTCGTTGGGCTACACCTTC. Its translation is CASSLVSAASLGYTF. The full variable domain, its missing parts supplied by reference TRBV5-1 and TRBJ1-2, is KAGVTQTPRYLIKTRGQQVTLSCSPISGHRSVSWYQQTPGQGLQFLFEYFSETQRNKGNFPGRFSGRQFSNSRSEMNVSTLELGDSALYLCASSLVSAASLGYTFGSGTRLTVV.

The chain employs TRBV5-4 and TRBJ2-3, with 9 bases fitting TRBD2. Germline loops: CDR1 SGHNT, CDR2 YYREEE (reference sequence). CDR3 length equals 15 residues. With 5 bases clipped from V and 4 bases from J, the junction kept 8 bases outside the gene matches. CDR3 region: CASRPPGTSSDTQYF. CDR3 nucleotide sequence: TGTGCCAGCAGACCACCCGGGACTAGCTCAGATACGCAGTATTTT.

The chain is built from TRBV29-1 and TRBJ1-2, with D unresolved. Germline CDR1 reads SQVTM; CDR2 reads ANQGSEA. V lost 2 bases to trimming and J lost 1 base, with 8 bases between them. The CDR3 sequence is 13 residues long. The CDR3 DNA reads as TGCAGCGTTGAATGGCGGAATAACTATGGCTACACCTTC. Translated: CSVEWRNNYGYTF.

The gene calls are TRBV18 and TRBJ2-2, with a weak D call TRBD2 (6 bases). This CDR3 spans 16 amino acids. Trimming shortened V by 1 base and J by 0 bases, and 9 bases separated the two germline ends. Per germline, CDR1 KGHSH and CDR2 LQKENI. DNA of the CDR3: TGTGCCAGCTCACCACTCCCGGGGGCGAACACCGGGGAGCTGTTTTTT. It encodes CASSPLPGANTGELFF.

This sequence joins TRBV5-6 and TRBJ1-1; D is undetermined. The germline CDR1 and CDR2 sequences are SGHDT and YYEEEE. Trimming cost V 2 bases and J 0 bases, with 8 bases left between them. There are 14 residues in the CDR3. The CDR3 spells CASSLQRMNTEAFF. The CDR3, as DNA: TGTGCCAGCAGCTTACAGCGCATGAACACTGAAGCTTTCTTT.

This clone has only one observation. The chain recombines TRBV5-1 with TRBJ2-3; 7 nucleotides line up with TRBD1. The V gene's germline CDR1 is SGHRS and CDR2 YFSETQ. The CDR3 totals 16 residues. The V segment lost 0 bases and the J segment 3 bases; nucleotides outside the gene matches: 7. The CDR3 DNA sequence: TGCGCCAGCAGCTTGGGGTTGGGGACAGAAACAGATACGCAGTATTTT. Translation: CASSLGLGTETDTQYF.

V is TRBV18 and J is TRBJ1-1; D not certain. Germline values: CDR1 KGHSH, CDR2 LQKENI. The CDR3 spans 12 residues. V was clipped by 3 bases and J by 0 bases, with 2 bases between them. The CDR3: CASSPMNTEAFF. The CDR3 nucleotides read TGTGCCAGCTCACCGATGAACACTGAAGCTTTCTTT.

V gene TRBV7-9 combines with J gene TRBJ2-3; D possibly corresponds to TRBD2 (5 bases). The CDR3 extends over 15 amino acids. Germline CDR1 is SEHNR and CDR2 is FQNEAQ (reference sequence). The V gene lost 4 bases and the J gene lost 0 bases, with 11 bases spanning the gap. CDR3 bases: TGTGCCAGCAGCTCCGGGATCTCTAGCACAGATACGCAGTATTTT. Protein sequence: CASSSGISSTDTQYF.

Only a few counts were recorded for this clone. The chain joins TRBV6-1 to TRBJ2-2; 8 bases are shared with TRBD2. This CDR3 has 13 amino acids. CDR1 MNHNS and CDR2 SASEGT come from the germline V gene. Trimming at V came to 8 bases and at J to 4 bases, leaving 3 bases not matched to a gene. In DNA, the CDR3 is TGTGCCAGCGGGACTAGTGGCACCGGGGAGCTGTTTTTT. Amino acid sequence: CASGTSGTGELFF.

This sequence joins TRBV5-1 and TRBJ2-7; D is tentatively TRBD1 or TRBD2 (5 bases each). The CDR3 spans 13 residues. CDR1 SGHRS and CDR2 YFSETQ come from the germline V gene. V was pared by 2 bases and J by 8 bases, with 14 bases between. The CDR3 nucleotides are TGCGCCAGCAGCTTAAAACCCCTGGGACAGCAGTACTTC. Translated, it gives CASSLKPLGQQYF.